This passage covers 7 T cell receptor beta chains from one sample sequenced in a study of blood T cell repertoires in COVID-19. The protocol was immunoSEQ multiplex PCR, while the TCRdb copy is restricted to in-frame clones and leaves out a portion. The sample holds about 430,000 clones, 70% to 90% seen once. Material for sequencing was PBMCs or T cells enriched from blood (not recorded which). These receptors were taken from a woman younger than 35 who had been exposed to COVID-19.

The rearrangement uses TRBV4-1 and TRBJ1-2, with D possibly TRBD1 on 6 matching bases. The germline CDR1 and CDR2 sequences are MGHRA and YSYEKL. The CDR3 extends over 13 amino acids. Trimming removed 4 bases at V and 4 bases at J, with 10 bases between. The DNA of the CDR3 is TGCGCCAGCAGCCCAACAGGGACCTATGGCTACACCTTC. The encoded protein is CASSPTGTYGYTF.

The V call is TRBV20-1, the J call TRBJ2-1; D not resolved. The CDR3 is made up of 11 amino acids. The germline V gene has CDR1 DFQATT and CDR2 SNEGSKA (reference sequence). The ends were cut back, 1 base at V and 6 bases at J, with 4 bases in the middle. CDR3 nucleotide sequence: TGCAGTGCTAGAGGAGCCAATGAGCAGTTCTTC. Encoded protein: CSARGANEQFF.

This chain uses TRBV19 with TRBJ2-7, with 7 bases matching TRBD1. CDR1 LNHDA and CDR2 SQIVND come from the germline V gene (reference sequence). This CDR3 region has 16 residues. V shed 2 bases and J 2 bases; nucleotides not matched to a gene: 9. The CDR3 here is CASSIQGVETPYEQYF. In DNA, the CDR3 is TGTGCCAGTAGTATACAGGGGGTCGAGACCCCCTACGAGCAGTACTTC.

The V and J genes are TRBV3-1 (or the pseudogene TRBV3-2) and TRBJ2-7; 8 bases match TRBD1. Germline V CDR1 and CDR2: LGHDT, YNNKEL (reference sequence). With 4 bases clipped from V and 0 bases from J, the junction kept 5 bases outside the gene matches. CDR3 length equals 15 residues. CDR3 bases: TGTGCCAGCAGCCGGGACAGGCTCGGCTCCTACGAGCAGTACTTC. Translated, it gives CASSRDRLGSYEQYF.

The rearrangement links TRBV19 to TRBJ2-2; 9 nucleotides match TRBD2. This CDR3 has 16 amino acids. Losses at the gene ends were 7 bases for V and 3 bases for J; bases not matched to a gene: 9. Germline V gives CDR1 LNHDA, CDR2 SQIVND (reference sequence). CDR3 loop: CASMETSGPHTGELFF. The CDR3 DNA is TGTGCCAGTATGGAGACTAGCGGACCCCACACCGGGGAGCTGTTTTTT.

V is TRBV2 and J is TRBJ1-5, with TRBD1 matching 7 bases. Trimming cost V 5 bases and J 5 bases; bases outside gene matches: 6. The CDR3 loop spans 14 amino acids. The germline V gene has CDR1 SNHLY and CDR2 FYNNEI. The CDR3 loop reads CASSPTGYDQPQHF. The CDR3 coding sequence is TGTGCCAGCAGTCCGACAGGGTACGATCAGCCCCAGCATTTT.

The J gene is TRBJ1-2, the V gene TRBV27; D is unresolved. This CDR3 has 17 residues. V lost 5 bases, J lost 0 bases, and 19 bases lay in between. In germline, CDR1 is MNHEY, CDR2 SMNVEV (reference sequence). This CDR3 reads CASSPQVPPTTNYGYTF. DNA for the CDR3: TGTGCCAGCAGTCCCCAGGTCCCTCCGACTACTAACTATGGCTACACCTTC.